The clone carrying this TCR beta chain has a count of ten or more. The antigen is undetermined. Per the original data handling: To classify distant metastasis in papillary thyroid cancer, a model was built from CDR3 differences across clinicopathological groups. TCRdb re-clonotyped the PCR reads through MiXCR. These V and J calls derive from TCRdb rather than the authors' analysis. Altogether approximately 30,000 clones are present, 3.5% to 4.5% being singletons, with the ten largest covering roughly 3.2%. Nobody among the patients had been given any treatment before thyroid surgery. In germline, CDR1 is DFQATT, CDR2 SNEGSKA (reference sequence). The V gene lost 4 bases and the J gene lost 0 bases, with 16 bases spanning the gap. The CDR3 extends over 16 amino acids. The data were taken from a study of metastatic and nonmetastatic thyroid tumors. About the research overall: Comparative analysis of repertoires was undertaken across blood and tumor or nodule tissue obtained from malignant and benign thyroid patients. Whole-study results and caveats: The reported finding was significantly higher TCR beta diversity in malignant thyroid tumors relative to benign nodules, in blood and tumor.

The sequence was obtained from a male donor with papillary thyroid cancer or a benign thyroid nodule (not recorded which). Some clones in this sample may be carry-over from other donors' samples. The sequenced sample was blood. The chain has TRBV20-1 and TRBJ2-1; D is undetermined. This chain's CDR3 is CSANGPAVSSYNEQFF. CDR3 sequence (DNA): TGCAGTGCTAACGGGCCGGCGGTTAGCTCCTACAATGAGCAGTTCTTC.